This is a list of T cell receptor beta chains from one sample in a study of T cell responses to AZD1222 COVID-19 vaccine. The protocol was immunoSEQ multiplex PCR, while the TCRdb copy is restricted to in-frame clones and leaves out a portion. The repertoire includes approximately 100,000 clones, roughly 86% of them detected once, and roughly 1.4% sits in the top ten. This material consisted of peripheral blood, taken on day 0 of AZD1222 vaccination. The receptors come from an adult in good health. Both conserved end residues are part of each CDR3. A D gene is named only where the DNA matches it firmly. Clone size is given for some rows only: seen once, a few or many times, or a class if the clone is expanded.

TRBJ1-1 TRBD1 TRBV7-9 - TGTGCCAGCAGCTTTAGGGCAGGGGGTCCTGACACTGAAGCTTTCTTT CASSFRAGGPDTEAFF
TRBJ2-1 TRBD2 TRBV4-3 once TGCGCCAGCAGCCAAGCGGCGGGAGAGGGCTGGGGTGAGCAGTTCTTC CASSQAAGEGWGEQFF
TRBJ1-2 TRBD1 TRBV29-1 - TGCAGCGCCCAGGGGGAAGGTGGCTATGGCTACACCTTC CSAQGEGGYGYTF
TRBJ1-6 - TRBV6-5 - TGTGCCACCCGCAGAGTAGATAATTCACCCCTCCACTTT CATRRVDNSPLHF
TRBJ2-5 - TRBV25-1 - TGTGCCAGCACCTTCCAGGGGGAGACCCAGTACTTC CASTFQGETQYF
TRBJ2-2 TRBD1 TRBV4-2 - TGTGCCAGCAGCCAAGAAGTACTTGGGACAGGGGGCACCGGGGAGCTGTTTTTT CASSQEVLGTGGTGELFF
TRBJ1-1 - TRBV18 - TGTGCCAGCTCACCACCGGGTCAGAACACTGAAGCTTTCTTT CASSPPGQNTEAFF
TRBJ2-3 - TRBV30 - TGTGCCTGGAGACTCGGGGGCAGTACAGATACGCAGTATTTT CAWRLGGSTDTQYF
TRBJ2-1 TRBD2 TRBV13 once TGTGCCAGCAGCGACGGACTAGTGGTGCAGTTCTTC CASSDGLVVQFF
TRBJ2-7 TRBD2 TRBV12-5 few TGTGCTAGTGCTCTCGAGCGGGAGGACGAGCAGTACTTC CASALEREDEQYF